This T cell receptor (beta chain) derives from a study of cytotoxic CD8 clonotypes in ibrutinib-treated CLL. Assay: immunoSEQ multiplex PCR; the TCRdb copy retains only in-frame clones and omits some. This table holds 100,000 to 150,000 clones, over 75% found once. For this clone: Its antigen is as yet unknown. A junction boundary mismatches the germline segment, possibly from a read error.

Germline CDR1 MNHNY, CDR2 SVGAGI (reference sequence). The CDR3 covers 12 residues. Genomic DNA in a quantity of approximately 1.8 micrograms was derived from cryopreserved PBMCs for TCR beta libraries. General study points: Baseline clonality was higher than in age-matched healthy donors and moved in step with circulating CD8+ T-cell counts. Few clonotypes were public, and these shrank or held steady under treatment.

This chain joins TRBV6-6 and TRBJ2-7; no clear D. The clonotype comes from a human donor with chronic lymphocytic leukemia. This material consisted of PBMCs, taken after 24 months of ibrutinib treatment. CDR3 in DNA: TGTGCCAGCAGCTACCCGGTCTACGAGCAGTGCTTC. It is translated as CASSYPVYEQCF.